The present TCR beta chain was sequenced within a study of blood T cell repertoires in COVID-19. Looking at the study overall: Samples came from the United States, Italy and Spain, spanning acute and convalescent COVID-19. In each case, the material was cDNA or gDNA derived from T cells, B-cell-depleted T cells, or PBMCs.

Trimming removed 7 bases from V and 0 bases from J; junction bases left unmatched: 4. The germline V gene has CDR1 MNHEY and CDR2 SVGAGI. The CDR3 contains 14 residues. Authors' analysis steps: Quantification of nucleated cells was approximated via reference gene primer amplification. Here immunoSEQ multiplex PCR was the method, and the copy in TCRdb shows in-frame clones only, minus some. Clone size and the V and J calls come from that table; the DNA yielded D and trimming. The sample lists over 350,000 clones; 75% to 90% were seen once. This TCR was sampled from a woman aged 25 to 39 with active or convalescent COVID-19. The J gene is TRBJ1-1, the V gene TRBV6-5, with 8 bases that match TRBD1. Sample: peripheral blood. Written as DNA, the CDR3 is TGTGCCAGCATCGGGACAGGCTTGAACACTGAAGCTTTCTTT. Translating gives CASIGTGLNTEAFF.